This T cell receptor beta chain was observed in a study of PD-L1 blockade in urothelial cancer. Study-wide context: Specimens of blood held a median count of about 150,000 T cells.

Overall study results and limits: Durable-benefit patients expanded tumor-associated blood clones more at 3 weeks. Sub-median blood TCR clonality before treatment predicted longer survival.

Added to each PCR by spiking were synthetic TCR analog templates. The repertoire was sequenced with immunoSEQ multiplex PCR; TCRdb's copy has only in-frame clones and lacks some. The data show 100,000 to 150,000 clones, 86% seen once. Concerning this clone: Its cognate antigen is unknown. Possible read error: a much larger clone is one base away. Other DNA sequences within the sample encode an identical CDR3.

Trimming took 2 bases from V and 2 from J, leaving 7 bases between them. The CDR3 covers 13 residues. Germline-derived CDR1 and CDR2 are SGHAT and FQNNGV. Time point specified: peripheral blood 6 weeks after treatment start. The chain uses TRBV11-2 and TRBJ2-7; D may be TRBD1 (6 bases). The sequence came from a man aged 50-59 years with urothelial cancer. The source was PBMCs, collected around atezolizumab (anti-PD-L1) treatment. CDR3 amino acids: CASSLQGTYEQYF. For the CDR3, the DNA is TGTGCCAGCAGCTTACAGGGGACCTACGAGCAGTACTTC.